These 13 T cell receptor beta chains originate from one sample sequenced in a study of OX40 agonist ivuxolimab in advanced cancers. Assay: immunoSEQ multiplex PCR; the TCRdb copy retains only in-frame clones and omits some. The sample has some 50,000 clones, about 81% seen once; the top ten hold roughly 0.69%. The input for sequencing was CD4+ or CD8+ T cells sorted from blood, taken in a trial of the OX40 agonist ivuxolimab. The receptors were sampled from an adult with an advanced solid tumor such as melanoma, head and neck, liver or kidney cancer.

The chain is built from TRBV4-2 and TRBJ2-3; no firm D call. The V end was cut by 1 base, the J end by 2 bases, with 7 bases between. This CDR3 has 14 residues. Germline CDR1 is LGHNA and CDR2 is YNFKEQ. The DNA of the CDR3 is TGTGCCAGCAGCCAAGGTGGGAACACAGATACGCAGTATTTT. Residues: CASSQGGNTDTQYF.

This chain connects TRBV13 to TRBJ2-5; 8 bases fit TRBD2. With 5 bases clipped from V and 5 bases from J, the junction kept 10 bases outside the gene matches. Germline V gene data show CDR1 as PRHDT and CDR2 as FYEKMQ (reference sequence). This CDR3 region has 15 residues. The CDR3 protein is CASSPNGGAGETQYF. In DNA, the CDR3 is TGTGCCAGCAGCCCAAACGGGGGGGCCGGGGAGACCCAGTACTTC.

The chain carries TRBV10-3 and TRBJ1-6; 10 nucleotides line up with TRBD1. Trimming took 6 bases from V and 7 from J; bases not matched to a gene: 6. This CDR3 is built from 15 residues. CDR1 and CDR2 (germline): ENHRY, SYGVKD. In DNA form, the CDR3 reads TGTGCCATCAGCGCCGAGGGACAGGGGAATTCACCCCTCCACTTT. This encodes CAISAEGQGNSPLHF.

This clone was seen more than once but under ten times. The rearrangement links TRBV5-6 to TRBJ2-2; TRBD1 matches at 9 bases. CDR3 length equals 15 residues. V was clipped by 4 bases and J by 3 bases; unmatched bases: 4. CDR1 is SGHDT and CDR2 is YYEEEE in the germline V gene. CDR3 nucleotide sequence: TGTGCCAGCAGCCTCGGGACAGGGTACACCGGGGAGCTGTTTTTT. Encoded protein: CASSLGTGYTGELFF.

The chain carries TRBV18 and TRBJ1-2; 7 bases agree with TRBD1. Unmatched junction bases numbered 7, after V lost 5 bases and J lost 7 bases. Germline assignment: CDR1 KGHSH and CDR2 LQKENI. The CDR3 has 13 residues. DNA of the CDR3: TGTGCCAGCTCAGAGGACAGGCTTGGTGGCTACACCTTC. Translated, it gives CASSEDRLGGYTF. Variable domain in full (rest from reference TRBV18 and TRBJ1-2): NAGVMQNPRHLVRRRGQEARLRCSPMKGHSHVYWYRQLPEEGLKFMVYLQKENIIDESGMPKERFSAEFPKEGPSILRIQQVVRGDSAAYFCASSEDRLGGYTFGSGTRLTVV.

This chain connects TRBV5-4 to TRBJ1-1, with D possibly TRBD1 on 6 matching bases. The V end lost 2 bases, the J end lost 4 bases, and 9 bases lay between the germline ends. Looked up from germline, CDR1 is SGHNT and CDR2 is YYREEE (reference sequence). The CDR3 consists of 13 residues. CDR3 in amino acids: CASSFRGFTEAFF. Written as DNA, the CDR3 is TGTGCCAGCAGCTTCAGGGGATTCACTGAAGCTTTCTTT.

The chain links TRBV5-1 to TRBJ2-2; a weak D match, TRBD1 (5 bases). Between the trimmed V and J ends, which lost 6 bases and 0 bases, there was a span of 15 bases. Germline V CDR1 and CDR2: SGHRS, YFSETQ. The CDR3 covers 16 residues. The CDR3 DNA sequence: TGCGCCAGCACCTTTCAGGGTTTCCCGAACACCGGGGAGCTGTTTTTT. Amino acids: CASTFQGFPNTGELFF.

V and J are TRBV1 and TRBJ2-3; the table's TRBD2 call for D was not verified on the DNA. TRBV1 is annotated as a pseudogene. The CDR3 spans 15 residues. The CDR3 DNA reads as TGCACCAGCAGCCAAGCGGGGGGGAGCACAGATACGCAGTATTTT. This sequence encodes CTSSQAGGSTDTQYF.

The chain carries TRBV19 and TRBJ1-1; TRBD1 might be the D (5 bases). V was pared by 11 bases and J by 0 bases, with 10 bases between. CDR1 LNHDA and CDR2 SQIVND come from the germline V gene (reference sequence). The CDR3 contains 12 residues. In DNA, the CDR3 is TGTGCCGCAGGGTTCATGAACACTGAAGCTTTCTTT. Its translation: CAAGFMNTEAFF. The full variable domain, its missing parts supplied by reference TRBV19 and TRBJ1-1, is DGGITQSPKYLFRKEGQNVTLSCEQNLNHDAMYWYRQDPGQGLRLIYYSQIVNDFQKGDIAEGYSVSREKKESFPLTVTSAQKNPTAFYLCAAGFMNTEAFFGQGTRLTVV.

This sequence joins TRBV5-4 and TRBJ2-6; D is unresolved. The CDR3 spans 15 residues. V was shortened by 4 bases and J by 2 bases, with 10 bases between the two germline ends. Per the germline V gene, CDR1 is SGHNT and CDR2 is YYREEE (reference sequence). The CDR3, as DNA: TGTGCCAGCAGCGCGGACCGCACTGGGGCCAACGTCCTGACTTTC. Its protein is CASSADRTGANVLTF.

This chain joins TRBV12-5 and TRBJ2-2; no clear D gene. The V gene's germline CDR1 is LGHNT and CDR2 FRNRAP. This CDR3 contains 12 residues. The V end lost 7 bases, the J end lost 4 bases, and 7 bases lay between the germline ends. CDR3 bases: TGTGCTAGTGCCCCACCCACCGGGGAGCTGTTTTTT. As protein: CASAPPTGELFF.

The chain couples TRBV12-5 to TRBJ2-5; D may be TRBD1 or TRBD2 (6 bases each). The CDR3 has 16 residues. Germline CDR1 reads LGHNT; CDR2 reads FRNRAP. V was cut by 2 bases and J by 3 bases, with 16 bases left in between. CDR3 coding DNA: TGTGCTAGTGGTTTGCTAGGGGGGACGACTAAAGAGACCCAGTACTTC. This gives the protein CASGLLGGTTKETQYF.

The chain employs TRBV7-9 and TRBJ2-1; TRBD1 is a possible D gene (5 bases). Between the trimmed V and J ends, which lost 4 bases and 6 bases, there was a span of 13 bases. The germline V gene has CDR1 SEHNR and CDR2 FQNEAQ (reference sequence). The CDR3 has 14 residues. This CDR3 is CASSSWGGINEQFF. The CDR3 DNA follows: TGTGCCAGCAGCTCGTGGGGCGGCATCAATGAGCAGTTCTTC.